Listed below are T cell receptor beta chains from one sample, sequenced in a study of blood T cell repertoires in COVID-19. The data were produced by immunoSEQ multiplex PCR, yet TCRdb's version contains in-frame clones alone and is incomplete. The table records roughly 500,000 clones, less than 90% of them present only once. The sequenced material came from PBMCs or T cells enriched from blood (not recorded which). Receptors originate from a woman in her fifties or sixties who had recovered from COVID-19. Each CDR3 is given with its conserved first and last residue. A D gene is named only where the DNA matches it firmly. The listing skips clone size in some rows; elsewhere it reads once, few, many or a size class.

>TRBJ1-4|15|.|.|TRBV24-1
CATSDVAGGREKLFF
TGTGCCACCAGTGATGTCGCCGGGGGGCGTGAAAAACTGTTTTTT
>TRBJ2-1|15|.|TRBD2|TRBV10-2
CATRAGGDTYNEQFF
TGCGCCACCCGGGCCGGGGGGGATACCTACAATGAGCAGTTCTTC
>TRBJ2-1|12|.|.|TRBV12-3/TRBV12-4
CASSPQGDEQFF
TGTGCCAGCAGCCCACAGGGAGATGAGCAGTTCTTC
>TRBJ2-5|16|.|TRBD1|TRBV2
CASSKRTGEFQETQYF
TGTGCCAGCAGTAAGAGGACAGGGGAGTTCCAAGAGACCCAGTACTTC
>TRBJ1-2|17|.|TRBD1|TRBV4-1
CASSQVLLHRDSYGYTF
TGCGCCAGCAGCCAAGTGCTGTTGCATCGGGACAGCTATGGCTACACCTTC
>TRBJ2-2|17|few|.|TRBV5-4
CASFGAGANPNTGELFF
TGTGCCAGCTTTGGGGCGGGGGCCAACCCGAACACCGGGGAGCTGTTTTTT
>TRBJ1-1|13|.|.|TRBV20-1
CSASPDMNTEAFF
TGCAGTGCTAGTCCAGACATGAACACTGAAGCTTTCTTT
>TRBJ1-1|15|.|.|TRBV3-1/TRBV3-2
CASSQAGQKNTEAFF
TGTGCCAGCAGCCAAGCCGGACAGAAGAACACTGAAGCTTTCTTT
>TRBJ2-2|13|once|.|TRBV9
CASSFGGSGELFF
TGTGCCAGCAGCTTCGGGGGAAGCGGGGAGCTGTTTTTT
>TRBJ1-1|16|.|.|TRBV6-5
CASSYSGQPLKSEAFF
TGTGCCAGCAGTTACTCGGGGCAGCCTCTGAAATCTGAAGCTTTCTTT
>TRBJ2-1|16|few|TRBD2|TRBV19
CASSIRRGGDGNEQFF
TGTGCCAGTAGTATCCGACGGGGGGGCGATGGGAATGAGCAGTTCTTC
>TRBJ1-1|16|.|.|TRBV29-1
CSVAPAARGRDTEAFF
TGCAGCGTTGCCCCGGCCGCGAGGGGGAGGGACACTGAAGCTTTCTTT
>TRBJ1-4|14|.|.|TRBV29-1
CSVGTEFVYEKLFF
TGCAGCGTTGGTACAGAATTTGTATATGAAAAACTGTTTTTT
>TRBJ2-7|14|.|.|TRBV9
CASSPWDTAYEQYF
TGTGCCAGCAGCCCATGGGACACAGCCTACGAGCAGTACTTC
>TRBJ2-1|14|.|.|TRBV9
CASSPQVPYNEQFF
TGTGCCAGCAGCCCTCAGGTACCCTACAATGAGCAGTTCTTC
>TRBJ1-2|13|.|.|TRBV24-1
CATSDGGTDGYTF
TGTGCCACCAGTGATGGGGGGACTGATGGCTACACCTTC
>TRBJ1-5|16|.|.|TRBV9
CASSATTRGEGQPQHF
TGTGCCAGCAGCGCCACCACCAGGGGCGAGGGGCAGCCCCAGCATTTT
>TRBJ1-5|14|.|.|TRBV18
CASSRGSLNQPQHF
TGTGCCAGCTCAAGGGGCAGCCTCAATCAGCCCCAGCATTTT
>TRBJ2-2|15|.|.|TRBV27
CASSLRPQGIRELFF
TGTGCCAGCAGTTTAAGGCCGCAGGGTATAAGGGAGCTGTTTTTT
>TRBJ1-4|13|.|.|TRBV29-1
CSAYSRTNEKLFF
TGCAGCGCCTACAGTAGAACTAATGAAAAACTGTTTTTT
>TRBJ1-1|14|once|TRBD1|TRBV29-1
CSADRGGMNTEAFF
TGCAGCGCCGACAGGGGAGGGATGAACACTGAAGCTTTCTTT